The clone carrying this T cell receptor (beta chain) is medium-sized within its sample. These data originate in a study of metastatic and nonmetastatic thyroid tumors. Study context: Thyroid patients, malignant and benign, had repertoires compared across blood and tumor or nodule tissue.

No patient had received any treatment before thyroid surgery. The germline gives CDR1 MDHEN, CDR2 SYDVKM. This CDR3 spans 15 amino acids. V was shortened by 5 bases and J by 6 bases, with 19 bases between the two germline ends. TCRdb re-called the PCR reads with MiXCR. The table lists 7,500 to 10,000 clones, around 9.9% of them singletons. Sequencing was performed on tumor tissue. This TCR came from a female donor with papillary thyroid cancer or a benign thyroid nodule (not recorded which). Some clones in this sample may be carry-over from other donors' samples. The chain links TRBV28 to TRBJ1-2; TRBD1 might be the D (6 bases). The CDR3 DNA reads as TGTGCCAGCAGTCCAACAGGGATAAATTTGGATGGCTACACCTTC. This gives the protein CASSPTGINLDGYTF.